Below are 3 T cell receptor beta chains sequenced from a single sample in a study of blood T cells in healthy people across ages. The authors ran a second PCR of about 6 to 11 cycles using a sample-barcoded 5' primer and a J-beta primer mix. MiXCR was run by TCRdb on the 5' RACE reads, yielding one entry per CDR3 protein. The profile shows about 700,000 distinct CDR3 sequences, around 32% of them singletons. Sequencing was performed on blood. These receptors were collected from a woman over 75 in good health.

This clonotype was recorded once. V is TRBV7-2 and J is TRBJ2-5, with TRBD2 matching over 13 bases. Germline loops: CDR1 SGHTA, CDR2 FQGNSA. The CDR3 has 16 residues. The junction had 8 bases not matched to a gene; V was cut back by 5 bases and J by 5 bases. The CDR3 DNA follows: TGTACCAGCAGCCCACGGACTAGCGGGAGCCTGGAGACCCAGTACTTC. Translated: CTSSPRTSGSLETQYF.

This clonotype was picked up many times. The rearrangement uses TRBV6-2 or TRBV6-3 and TRBJ2-1; 8 bases map to TRBD2. Germline V gives CDR1 MNHEY, CDR2 SVGEGT. The CDR3 runs to 15 residues. The V and J ends lost 3 bases and 0 bases, in that order; junction bases with no gene match: 1. In DNA form, the CDR3 reads TGTGCCAGCAGTTATAGCGGGGCCTCCTACAATGAGCAGTTCTTC. It translates to CASSYSGASYNEQFF.

The chain's CDR3 is CASSLGQGQGDTEAFF. As DNA, the CDR3 is TGTGCCAGCAGCCTCGGGCAGGGACAGGGGGACACTGAAGCTTTCTTT. This rearrangement joins TRBV4-2 to TRBJ1-1; 11 bases agree with TRBD1. CDR1 and CDR2 from the germline V gene are LGHNA and YNFKEQ. The CDR3 contains 16 residues. After removal of 4 bases from V and 3 bases from J, the junction contained 7 bases not matched to a gene.